The present TCR beta chain was sequenced within a study of PD-1 blockade in mismatch repair-deficient tumors. Broader study findings: Tumor-resident clones, often absent from pretreatment blood, expanded after pembrolizumab and then contracted.

A word on this clone: The antigen is not known.

Clones were sequenced by immunoSEQ multiplex PCR, and TCRdb holds only the in-frame ones, with some missing. This sample has roughly 40,000 clones, with approximately 85% found just once. Three pembrolizumab responders had their TCRs sequenced. Sequences were derived from peripheral blood, sampled 76 weeks after starting pembrolizumab. The sequence derives from an adult with mismatch repair-deficient cancer.

The CDR3 coding sequence is TGTGCCAGCTCACTCCGCAGTGTAGAGAACTATGGCTACACCTTC. Protein: CASSLRSVENYGYTF. This chain uses TRBV18 with TRBJ1-2; D not resolved. The CDR3 runs to 15 residues. V was cut by 4 bases and J by 2 bases, with 14 bases left in between. Germline CDR1 is KGHSH and CDR2 is LQKENI.